This TCR beta chain was sequenced in a study of cytomegalovirus exposure and HLA in healthy donors (dated by TCRdb to 2016 to 2017). About the full investigation: According to an earlier analysis of a few hundred of the donors, about 179 million T cells yielded 90 million to 130 million unique TCR beta sequences and approximately 280 Gb of sequence data. An early release that covered some 630 HLA-typed donors contained about 300 gigabases of sequencing data and 75 million to 100 million unique TCR sequences. Of the roughly 410 genotyped donors, approximately 80% were placed in the genetic ancestry cluster associated with self-reported Caucasian donors. The study aimed to test whether cataloging public T cell receptors could reveal signatures of past pathogen exposure. The T cell repertoires of several hundred subjects were profiled by immunosequencing and related to cytomegalovirus serostatus. Along with the roughly 710-subject first cohort, a separate validation cohort of some 130 different subjects was used. To predict cytomegalovirus infection status, the study combined high-throughput TCR immunosequencing, statistical association of individual TCRs with disease status, and machine learning. A later analysis re-examined previously published TCR beta repertoires from 610 or so donors and added high-resolution HLA genotyping to investigate patterns of TCR occurrence. Rather than drawing on any new phenotypic data, the later analysis identified candidate immune exposures from TCR beta sequences and the way those sequences occurred across donors. An earlier analysis of 500 to 650 of the donors applied high-throughput TCR beta sequencing to assess whether each TCR beta V gene segment acted as functional or pseudogenic. Donor age, sex, ethnicity and CMV serostatus were compiled together with the repertoire data. Genome-wide SNP genotypes for about 55% of the 666 donors were used in a later genetic analysis, which treated that subset as a discovery cohort. All discovery cohort repertoires had been generated using a single sequencing platform. Both class I and class II loci were covered by HLA typing, at four-digit resolution. The number of donors typed differed by locus, with about 629-640 for A, B, C, DRB1 and DQB1, more than 500 for DQA1, 606 for DPA1, and around 460 for DPB1. A handful of DR-DQ haplotypes were treated as single units for association and clustering because of strong linkage in the cohort. Among about 410 genotyped donors of the cohort, an average of roughly 230,000 unique TCR beta nucleotide sequences was sequenced per donor, of which 15% to 20% were non-productive.

This clone was recorded only once. Its antigen is still unknown. Per-nucleotide qualities are absent, and no much larger clonotype sits a single base away. Broader findings and caveats from the paper: The authors suggested that the approach could potentially be extended to other disease states and immunological phenotypes. Because HLA typing was missing for some donors at each locus, association tests included only the typed subset. A later analysis found that HLA-associated TCR beta chains were more clonally expanded and had lower generation probabilities than equally common non-associated chains. Several of the top co-occurrence clusters appeared to be linked to parvovirus B19, influenza, CMV and Epstein-Barr virus, according to a later analysis. In vitro tests confirmed that three of the cytomegalovirus-associated TCR beta chains recognize cytomegalovirus antigens. Across donors, most TCR sequences were observed very rarely, whereas some public TCRs were present in many individuals. Because counts were too low, roughly 17 rarely observed V segments, including chromosome 9 orphons, were left out of the earlier analysis of 587 of the donors. V-gene and J-gene trimming of TCR beta chains was associated with a missense DCLRE1C variant in a later genetic analysis, and the association was replicated in an independent cohort. A later analysis associated about 18,000 TCR beta sequences with specific HLA alleles at a false discovery rate of 0.05. The presence/absence analyses assumed that sequencing depth was roughly uniform across donors, and that assumption may not be true. Strong co-occurrence of HLA alleles, especially DR and DQ, made assigning TCR associations to individual alleles difficult. In a later analysis, the rate of TCR association differed among HLA loci, with DRB1 alleles having the most associated TCRs and HLA-C alleles having the fewest. Only TCR beta chains were sequenced in this cohort, and the absence of alpha or paired-chain data limited detectable features. Because the 87-base-pair reads could not distinguish some IMGT-functional V segments, including TRBV6-2 and TRBV6-3, those segments were excluded. A cluster of highly shared sequence variants was judged likely to represent a technical artifact of the sequencing pipeline. A total of 164 TCR beta chains were listed by the study as associated with cytomegalovirus. Linkage disequilibrium might explain the correlated functional status among segregating V segments, but an unknown experimental factor could not be excluded. Most CMV-associated TCR beta chains appeared to be HLA-restricted in a later analysis, and the HLA associations seemed to be driven largely by CMV exposure. In an earlier analysis of 450 to 750 of the donors, most TCR beta V segments appeared in productive rearrangements about 87% or about 30% of the time, broadly matching IMGT annotations. Compared with the 666-donor mean, donors in an Asian-associated ancestry cluster had fewer N-insertions in productive TCRs, according to a later genetic analysis. The only immune exposure information available for the cohort was CMV serostatus. In both the original and validation cohorts, the classifier was reported to diagnose cytomegalovirus status with high specificity and sensitivity. A further reported finding was that TCR beta sequences accurately predicted the HLA-A and HLA-B alleles for most subjects in the first cohort.

The cohort comprised around 700 healthy bone marrow donors. At the time of sampling, all cohort members were nominally healthy, though unrecorded immune exposures were likely present. The donor tested CMV seropositive, placing the donor among the 250 to 350 seropositive members of the cohort. A peripheral blood sample was provided by each donor, and peripheral blood mononuclear cells were used for TCR beta sequencing. The Qiagen DNeasy Blood Extraction Kit was used to extract genomic DNA from the blood cell samples. Receptors were amplified or captured by the immunoSEQ multiplex PCR assay. The multiplex PCR relied on a mix of 60 forward primers for TCR Vbeta segments and 13 reverse primers for TCR Jbeta segments. Amplification of the CDR3 region of rearranged TCR beta genes was performed with a multiplex PCR assay on genomic DNA. The amplified TCR beta libraries were sequenced on the Illumina HiSeq System as 87-base-pair reads. As for the original processing: In a later analysis, about 80 million unique TCR beta chains were counted across the roughly 670 repertoires, and roughly 10 million of these chains were shared by at least two donors. Raw reads were error-corrected and collapsed into unique sequences with a nearest-neighbor algorithm that merged closely related sequences to remove PCR and sequencing errors. CDR3 sequences were aligned to IMGT reference sequences to assign V, D and J gene segments. For a sequence to be retained, a match of at least six nucleotides to both a V gene segment and a J gene segment was required. Rearrangements were called productive when the CDR3 lacked stop codons and stayed in frame with V and J; all others were non-productive. Following IMGT convention, CDR3 was defined as the stretch from the second conserved V-encoded cysteine up to the conserved J-encoded phenylalanine. The earlier analysis of 500 to 600 of the donors excluded sequences that lacked an unambiguous match to a single V gene segment. An earlier analysis of 500 to 600 of the donors classified V segments as functional when productive rearrangements were above 56.7% and as segregating when the standard deviation between donors was above 5%. To diagnose cytomegalovirus status from the catalog of TCR beta chain sequences, a statistical classification framework was built. In a later analysis, TCR nucleotide sequences were compared against IMGT/GENE-DB human TR gene sequences so that V and J genes could be assigned. Using the TCRdist pipeline, a later analysis assigned CDR3 sequences along with most-parsimonious VDJ recombination scenarios. A later analysis defined each TCR beta chain by its CDR3 amino acid sequence plus V-gene family, and excluded reads lacking a unique V-gene family. To address suspected cross-contamination and a sequencing artifact, a later analysis removed over 500 highly shared, low-generation-probability nucleotide sequences. In a later analysis, a clonal expansion index was calculated for each public chain from normalized within-repertoire ranks of inferred template counts. A later analysis computed generation probabilities with a VDJ recombination model fitted to out-of-frame rearrangements, and checked the results against IGoR. In a later analysis, TCR-TCR, TCR-HLA and TCR-CMV co-occurrence was scored with hypergeometric tests, and a repertoire-size bias correction was applied to TCR pairs. In a later analysis, false discovery rates were estimated by permuting HLA or CMV assignments 20 times. A later analysis grouped co-occurring TCRs with DBSCAN, adding TCRdist sequence similarity when clustering within HLA-allele-positive subsets. Repertoires with fewer than 30,000 or more than 120,000 public chains were left out of co-occurrence clustering, as were a handful of repertoires with anomalous nucleotide sharing. Here the immuneACCESS table is served through TCRdb, limited to in-frame sequences with V and J called. Missing clones are a known gap in these copies; in checked studies unresolved V genes cover under half, and the rest lacks a known reason. V and J calls and clone size are copied from that table; D and trimming were computed from the DNA. This sample holds 90,000 to 150,000 clones; about 76% were observed only once. The top ten clonotypes cover about 12% of the sample.

At the junction V is shortened by 3 bases and J by 4 bases, with 23 bases in between. As encoded in the germline V gene, CDR1 is MGHRA while CDR2 is YSYEKL. Counted from cysteine to phenylalanine, this CDR3 has 18 amino acids. Solely the CDR3 DNA is kept, with 54 bases framed from the first base. Rearrangement joined TRBV4-1 to TRBJ2-3, with a weak D call of TRBD2 (6 bases match). This clonotype was obtained from a woman in her 40s in good health and CMV-seropositive. Sequenced sample: PBMCs. The CDR3 sequence is CASSHRGWAPEPSDTQYF. The DNA is as follows: TGCGCCAGCAGCCATCGGGGGTGGGCACCAGAACCTTCAGATACGCAGTATTTT.